Below are 26 T cell receptor beta chains sequenced from a single sample in a study of T cell responses to AZD1222 COVID-19 vaccine. The method was immunoSEQ multiplex PCR; TCRdb's version includes in-frame clones alone and lacks a portion of them. Here the sample spans under 200,000 clones, 91% being singletons. Sequenced material: peripheral blood, taken on day 0 of AZD1222 vaccination. All receptors come from an adult in good health.

The chain is built from TRBV19 and TRBJ2-1; TRBD2 matches at 9 bases. Germline V lookup: CDR1 LNHDA, CDR2 SQIVND (reference sequence). The V segment lost 7 bases and the J segment 9 bases; nucleotides outside the gene matches: 16. The CDR3 has 16 amino acids. Here the CDR3 reads CASNHVSVAGAGEQFF. The CDR3 DNA reads TGTGCCAGTAATCACGTCTCGGTAGCGGGAGCCGGTGAGCAGTTCTTC. Based on the CDR3 plus reference TRBV19 and TRBJ2-1, the full variable domain is DGGITQSPKYLFRKEGQNVTLSCEQNLNHDAMYWYRQDPGQGLRLIYYSQIVNDFQKGDIAEGYSVSREKKESFPLTVTSAQKNPTAFYLCASNHVSVAGAGEQFFGPGTRLTVL.

This clone was seen just once. The chain links TRBV7-2 to TRBJ1-2; a weak D match, TRBD1 (5 bases). In germline, CDR1 is SGHTA, CDR2 FQGNSA. The V end was cut by 2 bases, the J end by 0 bases, with 10 bases between. The CDR3 has 15 residues. The chain's CDR3 is CASSLTGDSNYGYTF. The CDR3 DNA reads TGTGCCAGCAGCTTAACAGGTGATTCTAACTATGGCTACACCTTC.

The rearrangement uses TRBV6-5 and TRBJ1-6, with D hard to call. The CDR3 length is 14 residues. Per germline, CDR1 MNHEY and CDR2 SVGAGI. V was cut by 6 bases and J by 6 bases, with 12 bases left in between. The CDR3: CASSLLGANSPLHF. The DNA of the CDR3 is TGTGCCAGCAGCCTTCTTGGAGCTAATTCACCCCTCCACTTT.

The gene calls are TRBV9 and TRBJ2-5; maybe TRBD2 (5 bases). V lost 0 bases and J lost 9, with 18 bases in between. Germline V gives CDR1 SGDLS, CDR2 YYNGEE. The CDR3 covers 15 residues. This CDR3 is CASSVDGLGVEAQYF. Written as DNA, the CDR3 is TGTGCCAGCAGCGTAGATGGATTGGGCGTGGAGGCCCAGTACTTC. Full variable domain (outside the CDR3, taken from reference TRBV9 and TRBJ2-5): DSGVTQTPKHLITATGQRVTLRCSPRSGDLSVYWYQQSLDQGLQFLIQYYNGEERAKGNILERFSAQQFPDLHSELNLSSLELGDSALYFCASSVDGLGVEAQYFGPGTRLLVL.

The chain uses TRBV5-4 and TRBJ2-7; 12 bases are a match to TRBD1. Germline CDR1 is SGHNT and CDR2 is YYREEE (reference sequence). The CDR3 contains 18 residues. Trimming removed 0 bases from V and 4 bases from J; junction bases left unmatched: 11. The CDR3 nucleotides are TGTGCCAGCAGCTTGGCTTTCCCGGGGACAGGGGGCTTATACGAGCAGTACTTC. Amino acids: CASSLAFPGTGGLYEQYF.

This clone was recorded once. The V gene is TRBV5-1, the J gene TRBJ1-2; the D is unclear. V was clipped by 1 base and J by 4 bases, with 11 bases between them. The CDR3 loop spans 14 amino acids. Germline loops: CDR1 SGHRS, CDR2 YFSETQ. The CDR3 region is CASSLSLGSYGYTF. In DNA form, the CDR3 reads TGCGCCAGCAGCTTGTCCTTAGGCAGCTATGGCTACACCTTC.

This clone was picked up one time. DNA of the CDR3: TGTGCCAGCAGCGGACATTCAGGCTACACCTTC. This encodes CASSGHSGYTF. The V and J genes are TRBV9 and TRBJ1-2; D is ambiguous. Trimming stripped 3 bases from V and 8 bases from J, with 8 bases between. The CDR3 extends over 11 amino acids. Looked up from germline, CDR1 is SGDLS and CDR2 is YYNGEE. Full variable domain (outside the CDR3, taken from reference TRBV9 and TRBJ1-2): DSGVTQTPKHLITATGQRVTLRCSPRSGDLSVYWYQQSLDQGLQFLIQYYNGEERAKGNILERFSAQQFPDLHSELNLSSLELGDSALYFCASSGHSGYTFGSGTRLTVV.

J is TRBJ1-2 and V is TRBV14; a weak D match, TRBD1 (6 bases). Trimming stripped 4 bases from V and 7 bases from J, with 19 bases between. The CDR3 length is 15 residues. Germline V CDR1 and CDR2: SGHDN, FVKESK. CDR3: CASSRFRDTRRGYTF. In nucleotides, the CDR3 is TGTGCCAGCAGCCGATTCCGGGACACCCGACGTGGCTACACCTTC. The full variable domain, its missing parts supplied by reference TRBV14 and TRBJ1-2, is EAGVTQFPSHSVIEKGQTVTLRCDPISGHDNLYWYRRVMGKEIKFLLHFVKESKQDESGMPNNRFLAERTGGTYSTLKVQPAELEDSGVYFCASSRFRDTRRGYTFGSGTRLTVV.

This clone appeared a single time. At one end the junction does not follow the germline gene, possibly because of a read error. V gene TRBV7-7 combines with J gene TRBJ2-7, with 8 bases lining up with TRBD1. Germline V CDR1 and CDR2: SSHAT, FNYEAQ (reference sequence). This CDR3 region has 13 residues. The CDR3 reads CASSSTQGGEQYF. Here the CDR3 DNA reads TGTGCTAGCAGCTCTACACAGGGGGGCGAGCAGTACTTC. Based on the CDR3 plus reference TRBV7-7 and TRBJ2-7, the full variable domain is GAGVSQSPRYKVTKRGQDVTLRCDPISSHATLYWYQQALGQGPEFLTYFNYEAQPDKSGLPSDRFSAERPEGSISTLTIQRTEQRDSAMYRCASSSTQGGEQYFGPGTRLTVT.

This chain joins TRBV7-2 and TRBJ2-5; TRBD2 matches at 7 bases. The CDR3 spans 18 residues. The germline V gene encodes CDR1 SGHTA and CDR2 FQGNSA. V shed 3 bases, J shed 2 bases, and the junction held 15 bases outside the gene matches. DNA of the CDR3: TGTGCCAGCAGCTTGTCAATTCGAGGGAGGGCTTGGCAAGAGACCCAGTACTTC. Protein product: CASSLSIRGRAWQETQYF.

On this clone itself: Its ends do not fully match the called genes, so a read error is possible. The J gene is TRBJ1-2, the V gene TRBV18; 12 bases are shared with TRBD1. CDR1 and CDR2 (germline): KGHSH, LQKENI. CDR3 length: 13 residues. CDR3 nucleotides: TGTGCCAGCTCACCTCGGGACAGGGGGCCTGCGGCCTTC. It is translated as CASSPRDRGPAAF.

The rearrangement links TRBV7-2 to TRBJ2-3; 7 nucleotides agree with TRBD1. The CDR3 has 14 residues. V lost 8 bases to trimming and J lost 7 bases; unmatched junction nucleotides: 12. The germline gives CDR1 SGHTA, CDR2 FQGNSA. In DNA, the CDR3 is TGTGCCAGCGGTGAAGACAGGGCCGGCAATACGCAGTATTTT. Translation: CASGEDRAGNTQYF.

V and J are TRBV5-1 and TRBJ2-7; the match to TRBD1 covers 10 bases. V was pared by 9 bases and J by 6 bases, with 9 bases of the junction left unmatched. Germline-derived CDR1 and CDR2 are SGHRS and YFSETQ. The CDR3 totals 13 residues. CDR3 coding DNA: TGCGCCACCAAGGGACAGGGGAGTTCCGAGCAGTACTTC. This encodes CATKGQGSSEQYF.

V and J are TRBV10-3 and TRBJ1-5; TRBD1 might be the D (5 bases). CDR1 is ENHRY and CDR2 is SYGVKD in the germline V gene. Trimming left V 3 bases short and J 8 bases short, with 17 bases between. The CDR3 covers 15 residues. The CDR3, as DNA: TGTGCCATCAGTGAAGGGCCAGGGAGTGAGGAGCCCCAGCATTTT. It specifies CAISEGPGSEEPQHF.

V is TRBV15 and J is TRBJ2-1; D remains unclear. The CDR3 has 12 amino acids. The V and J ends lost 3 bases and 6 bases respectively, with 6 bases between them. Germline loops: CDR1 LNHNV, CDR2 YYDKDF (reference sequence). The CDR3, as DNA: TGTGCCACCAGCAGGGGAATCAATGAGCAGTTCTTC. Its translation: CATSRGINEQFF.

This chain joins TRBV9 and TRBJ1-6; a weak D match, TRBD1 (5 bases). The V gene's germline CDR1 is SGDLS and CDR2 YYNGEE. The V gene lost 0 bases and the J gene lost 7 bases, with 11 bases spanning the gap. The CDR3 spans 15 residues. DNA for the CDR3: TGTGCCAGCAGCGTAGCGGGGGTAGCCAATTCACCCCTCCACTTT. Translating gives CASSVAGVANSPLHF.

This sequence joins TRBV12-3 or TRBV12-4 and TRBJ2-7; D possibly corresponds to TRBD1 (5 bases). Trimming removed 3 bases from V and 4 bases from J, with 7 bases in between. The CDR3 has 12 residues. The chain's CDR3 is CASSLGLYEQYF. CDR3 sequence (DNA): TGTGCCAGCAGTTTGGGGCTATACGAGCAGTACTTC.

This clone has a handful of counts. The chain recombines TRBV7-2 with TRBJ1-4, with D tentatively TRBD1 (6 bases). CDR3 size: 16 residues. From germline, CDR1 is SGHTA and CDR2 FQGNSA. The germline V and J ends were trimmed by 4 bases and 7 bases, with 19 bases remaining between them. DNA for the CDR3: TGTGCCAGCAGCTATAGGTTGGGGGGCGGGAGTGAAAAACTGTTTTTT. Amino acid sequence: CASSYRLGGGSEKLFF.

CDR3 sequence (DNA): TGTGCCAGCAGTTTAAGTCTCCAAGAGACCCAGTACTTC. This encodes CASSLSLQETQYF. This rearrangement joins TRBV27 to TRBJ2-5, with D unresolved. The V gene lost 2 bases and the J gene lost 1 base, with 5 bases spanning the gap. Per the germline V gene, CDR1 is MNHEY and CDR2 is SMNVEV (reference sequence). CDR3 length equals 13 residues.

The V and J genes are TRBV5-8 and TRBJ2-7, with D maybe TRBD1 (5 bases). Trimming removed 0 bases at V and 3 bases at J, with 19 bases between. The CDR3 extends over 17 amino acids. From germline, CDR1 is SGHTS and CDR2 YDEGEE. Here the CDR3 DNA reads TGTGCCAGCAGCTTGGGCACAGGAAAGGGCTATAGCTACGAGCAGTACTTC. Its translation: CASSLGTGKGYSYEQYF.

The J gene is TRBJ2-2, the V gene TRBV6-4, with 9 bases matching TRBD1. This CDR3 comprises 14 residues. CDR1 is MRHNA, CDR2 SNTAGT, per germline. J gave up 7 bases and V 0 bases, and 0 bases lay outside the gene matches. Here the CDR3 DNA reads TGTGCCAGCAGTGACTCGACAGGGGGCGGGGAGCTGTTTTTT. It yields the protein CASSDSTGGGELFF.

This chain's CDR3 is CASTPGSSYEQYF. In DNA form, the CDR3 reads TGTGCCAGCACCCCAGGGAGCTCCTACGAGCAGTACTTC. The rearrangement links TRBV28 to TRBJ2-7; D tentatively reads TRBD1 or TRBD2 (5 bases each). V was cut by 7 bases and J by 0 bases, with 10 bases left in between. This CDR3 contains 13 residues. The germline CDR1 and CDR2 sequences are MDHEN and SYDVKM.

Concerning this clone itself: Other DNA sequences in this sample translate to the same CDR3. The chain is built from TRBV19 and TRBJ2-1; the D gene is possibly TRBD2 (6 bases). Germline V gene data show CDR1 as LNHDA and CDR2 as SQIVND (reference sequence). The CDR3 length is 14 residues. V was shortened by 1 base and J by 4 bases, with 8 bases between the two germline ends. The CDR3 coding sequence is TGTGCCAGTAGTATAGGGGGGACTTACAATGAGCAGTTCTTC. It codes for CASSIGGTYNEQFF.

The CDR3 nucleotides are TGTGCCAGCAGTTACTCCGGGTTCACTGAAGCTTTCTTT. This codes for CASSYSGFTEAFF. The chain couples TRBV6-6 to TRBJ1-1; D ambiguous. The germline V and J ends were trimmed by 0 bases and 4 bases, with 6 bases remaining between them. The CDR3 contains 13 residues. Germline loops: CDR1 MNHNY, CDR2 SVGAGI (reference sequence).

V and J are TRBV6-2 or TRBV6-3 and TRBJ2-7; no firm D call. Germline CDR1 and CDR2: MNHEY and SVGEGT. Trimming stripped 2 bases from V and 0 bases from J, with 5 bases between. The length of the CDR3 is 13 residues. CDR3 DNA sequence: TGTGCCAGCAGTTACATGAGCTCCTACGAGCAGTACTTC. This gives the protein CASSYMSSYEQYF.

The chain joins TRBV2 to TRBJ2-3; 7 nucleotides align to TRBD1. This CDR3 has 15 residues. J lost 4 bases, V lost 7 bases, and 11 bases had no gene match. Germline V CDR1 and CDR2: SNHLY, FYNNEI. The DNA for the CDR3 is TGTGCCAGCATTGTAGGGGCAGGGGGATCAGATACGCAGTATTTT. Its translation is CASIVGAGGSDTQYF.